This T cell receptor (beta chain) came from a study of blood T cell repertoires in COVID-19. About the study: From the United States, Italy and Spain came samples of acute and convalescent COVID-19. T cells, B-cell-depleted T cells, or PBMCs supplied cDNA or gDNA.

The ends lost 5 bases at V and 6 bases at J; junction bases unmatched: 5. CDR1 and CDR2 from the germline V gene are SGHDT and YYEEEE. CDR3 length: 14 amino acids. On this clone itself: Other DNA sequences in the sample encode the same CDR3.

Source study methods: Nucleated cell number was recorded as an estimate derived from reference gene primer amplification. The protocol was immunoSEQ multiplex PCR, while the TCRdb copy is restricted to in-frame clones and leaves out a portion. The V and J calls and the clone size are those of that table, but D and trimming were determined from the DNA. The repertoire holds fewer than 250,000 clones, with roughly 82% as singletons. The clonotype originates from a woman aged 70-85 years with acute or convalescent COVID-19. The material sequenced was peripheral blood. The J gene is TRBJ1-5, the V gene TRBV5-6; the match to TRBD1 covers 10 bases. The CDR3 loop reads CASSLGQGGQPQHF. The CDR3 DNA is TGTGCCAGCAGTCTAGGACAGGGGGGTCAGCCCCAGCATTTT.